A selection of T cell receptor beta chains follows, all from one sample in a study of response to subunit inactivated influenza vaccine. Using its own MiXCR run on the RT-PCR reads, TCRdb lists one record per CDR3 protein. The table has about 780,000 distinct CDR3 sequences, about 18% seen once. This specimen consisted of PBMCs from blood, obtained approximately 5 days after vaccination. These receptors came from a middle-aged man who received an inactivated influenza vaccine. Both conserved end residues are part of each CDR3. A D gene is named only where the DNA matches it firmly. Size values are once, few and many counts, or a class for expanded clones, and some rows have none.

TRBJ1-2	TRBV20-1	many	-	CSGSPDYGYTF	TGCAGTGGATCGCCGGACTATGGCTACACCTTC
TRBJ2-3	TRBV20-1	few	-	CRSTTTDTQYF	TGCAGGAGCACAACCACAGATACGCAGTATTTT
TRBJ2-4	TRBV5-1	-	TRBD2	CASSRTSGGVNIQYF	TGCGCCAGCAGCCGGACTAGCGGGGGCGTAAACATTCAGTACTTC
TRBJ2-5	TRBV5-1	once	-	CASSFSDEETQYF	TGCGCCAGCAGCTTCTCGGATGAAGAGACCCAGTACTTC
TRBJ2-1	TRBV5-1	-	-	CASSPGTAIYNEQFF	TGCGCCAGCAGCCCCGGGACGGCCATCTACAATGAGCAGTTCTTC
TRBJ2-2	TRBV21-1	few	-	CASSRFDTGELFF	TGTGCCAGCAGCAGGTTTGATACCGGGGAGCTGTTTTTT
TRBJ1-4	TRBV6-2/TRBV6-3	many	-	CASRPVGSNEKLFF	TGTGCCAGCAGGCCAGTGGGATCTAATGAAAAACTGTTTTTT
TRBJ2-7	TRBV5-1	-	-	CASSLAQGSSEQYF	TGCGCCAGCAGCTTGGCCCAGGGATCGAGCGAGCAGTACTTC
TRBJ2-2	TRBV10-3	few	-	CAISGWLGANTGELFF	TGTGCCATCAGTGGGTGGTTGGGGGCGAACACCGGGGAGCTGTTTTTT
TRBJ2-7	TRBV2	-	-	CARGSKTGSYEQYF	TGTGCCAGAGGGTCGAAAACTGGTTCGTACGAGCAGTACTTC
TRBJ2-3	TRBV20-1	few	TRBD1	CSASPTGEGTDTQYF	TGCAGTGCTAGCCCGACAGGGGAAGGGACAGATACGCAGTATTTT
TRBJ2-5	TRBV5-5	-	TRBD2	CASSLYETSSWETQYF	TGTGCCAGCAGCTTGTATGAGACTAGCTCCTGGGAGACCCAGTACTTC
TRBJ2-6	TRBV7-2	-	-	CASSLARYGSGANVLTF	TGTGCCAGCAGCTTAGCGAGATACGGCTCTGGGGCCAACGTCCTGACTTTC
TRBJ1-5	TRBV4-2	-	-	CASSQDVRGGQYSNQPQHF	TGTGCCAGCAGCCAAGATGTTCGAGGGGGGCAATATAGCAATCAGCCCCAGCATTTT
TRBJ1-2	TRBV10-3	few	TRBD1	CAISETGNYGYTF	TGTGCCATCTCTGAGACAGGGAACTATGGCTACACCTTC
TRBJ1-1	TRBV10-3	many	TRBD1	CAISTGGNTEAFF	TGTGCCATATCGACAGGGGGGAACACTGAAGCTTTCTTT
TRBJ1-4	TRBV5-1	few	-	CASSTLQGFVFRGNEKLFF	TGCGCCAGCAGCACACTACAGGGTTTCGTATTTAGGGGTAATGAAAAACTGTTTTTT
TRBJ2-3	TRBV7-9	-	TRBD2	CAAALGGSQYTDTQYF	TGTGCCGCCGCCCTTGGCGGGAGTCAGTATACAGATACGCAGTATTTT
TRBJ1-2	TRBV6-2/TRBV6-3	-	-	CASTHSEGYYGYTF	TGTGCCAGCACCCACTCTGAGGGATACTATGGCTACACCTTC
TRBJ2-7	TRBV29-1	many	TRBD2	CSVLLAAHEQYF	TGCAGCGTCTTACTAGCGGCCCACGAGCAGTACTTC
TRBJ2-1	TRBV5-1	-	-	CASSGGGGSGNEQFF	TGCGCCAGCAGCGGGGGCGGCGGGAGTGGCAATGAGCAGTTCTTC
TRBJ2-5	TRBV30	few	-	CAWSVTGFGQETQYF	TGTGCCTGGAGTGTAACCGGGTTTGGTCAAGAGACCCAGTACTTC
TRBJ1-2	TRBV14	-	TRBD1	CASSQFYQGADYGYTF	TGTGCCAGCAGCCAGTTCTACCAGGGGGCGGACTATGGCTACACCTTC
TRBJ1-4	TRBV6-1	-	-	CASRASVTNEKLFF	TGTGCCAGCAGGGCGAGTGTTACTAATGAAAAACTGTTTTTT
TRBJ2-3	TRBV11-3	few	TRBD2	CASSSPASGGIDTQYF	TGTGCCAGCAGCTCCCCAGCTAGCGGGGGAATAGATACGCAGTATTTT
TRBJ2-7	TRBV6-2/TRBV6-3	-	-	CASSYSRQWDEQYF	TGTGCCAGCAGTTACTCGAGGCAGTGGGACGAGCAGTACTTC
TRBJ2-5	TRBV7-8	-	TRBD1	CASSLVQGAWETQYF	TGTGCCAGCAGCTTAGTACAGGGGGCTTGGGAGACCCAGTACTTC
TRBJ2-7	TRBV4-1	-	-	CASSQELWSSYEQYF	TGCGCCAGCAGCCAAGAGCTTTGGAGCTCCTACGAGCAGTACTTC
TRBJ2-4	TRBV18	-	-	CASSPLGRISDSKNIQYF	TGTGCCAGCTCACCACTCGGGCGAATCAGTGACAGCAAAAACATTCAGTACTTC
TRBJ2-7	TRBV9	few	TRBD2	CASSASGGPYEQYF	TGTGCCAGCAGCGCGAGCGGGGGACCCTACGAGCAGTACTTC
TRBJ2-7	TRBV20-1	-	-	CSARVTRAYEQYF	TGCAGTGCTAGAGTCACTAGAGCCTACGAGCAGTACTTC
TRBJ1-1	TRBV29-1	-	-	CSAMTGMNTEAFF	TGCAGCGCCATGACGGGGATGAACACTGAAGCTTTCTTT
TRBJ2-1	TRBV10-3	few	TRBD2	CATIAGNNEQFF	TGTGCCACCATAGCGGGAAACAATGAGCAGTTCTTC
TRBJ2-7	TRBV7-2	-	-	CASSLGRAEEQYF	TGTGCCAGCAGCTTAGGCAGAGCGGAGGAGCAGTACTTC
TRBJ2-1	TRBV18	few	TRBD1	CASSPRGGLPPNEQFF	TGTGCCAGCTCACCTCGAGGGGGCCTCCCGCCTAATGAGCAGTTCTTC
TRBJ2-6	TRBV4-2	few	TRBD2	CASSRHSGRGSGANVLTF	TGTGCCAGCAGCCGACATAGCGGGAGGGGGTCTGGGGCCAACGTCCTGACTTTC
TRBJ2-7	TRBV20-1	-	-	CSARWAQLYEQYF	TGCAGTGCTAGATGGGCCCAACTCTACGAGCAGTACTTC
TRBJ2-5	TRBV2	-	TRBD2	CASSEGGIQETQYF	TGTGCCAGCAGTGAGGGGGGGATCCAAGAGACCCAGTACTTC
TRBJ2-1	TRBV20-1	-	TRBD2	CSAVLGGGYNEQFF	TGCAGTGCCGTGTTAGGCGGGGGCTACAATGAGCAGTTCTTC
TRBJ2-1	TRBV9	-	TRBD1	CASSTTGSPYNEQFF	TGTGCCAGCAGCACGACAGGGTCGCCCTACAATGAGCAGTTCTTC
TRBJ2-7	TRBV20-1	many	-	CSAREGGPAYEQYF	TGCAGTGCTAGAGAAGGCGGGCCCGCCTACGAGCAGTACTTC
TRBJ2-3	TRBV20-1	-	-	CSARSIIFSTDTQYF	TGCAGTGCTAGATCCATAATATTCAGCACAGATACGCAGTATTTT
TRBJ2-3	TRBV4-2	many	-	CASSQDGDNTDTQYF	TGTGCCAGCAGCCAAGATGGGGATAACACAGATACGCAGTATTTT
TRBJ2-3	TRBV20-1	-	TRBD2	CSAGGLAGFPDTQYF	TGCAGTGCTGGGGGACTAGCGGGTTTTCCAGATACGCAGTATTTT